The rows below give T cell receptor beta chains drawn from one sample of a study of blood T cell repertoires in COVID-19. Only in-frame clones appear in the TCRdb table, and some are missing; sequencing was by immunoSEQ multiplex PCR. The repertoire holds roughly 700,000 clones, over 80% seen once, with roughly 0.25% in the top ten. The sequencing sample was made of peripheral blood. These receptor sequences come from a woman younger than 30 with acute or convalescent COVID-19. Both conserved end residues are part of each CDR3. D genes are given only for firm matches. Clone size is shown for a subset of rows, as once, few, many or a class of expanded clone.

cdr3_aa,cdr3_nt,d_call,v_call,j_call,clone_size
CASSYSGDSNGYTF,TGTGCCAGCAGTTACTCCGGAGACAGCAATGGCTACACCTTC,.,TRBV6-6,TRBJ1-2,once
CASSVDSGRVNTEAFF,TGTGCCAGCAGCGTAGATTCAGGCAGGGTGAACACTGAAGCTTTCTTT,.,TRBV9,TRBJ1-1,.
CASSQDRGSNQPQHF,TGCGCCAGCAGCCAAGACAGGGGGAGCAATCAGCCCCAGCATTTT,TRBD1,TRBV4-1,TRBJ1-5,.
CAWSGGGYATSPLHF,TGTGCCTGGAGTGGTGGAGGGTACGCGACTTCACCCCTCCACTTT,.,TRBV30,TRBJ1-6,.
CASSLGTGYNSPLHF,TGTGCCAGCAGCCTCGGGACAGGGTATAATTCACCCCTCCACTTT,TRBD1,TRBV28,TRBJ1-6,.
CASTRRGLNGYTF,TGTGCCAGCACACGTCGAGGCCTAAATGGCTACACCTTC,.,TRBV27,TRBJ1-2,.
CASSRLFSGGVNEQFF,TGTGCCAGCAGCCGTTTGTTTAGCGGGGGGGTCAATGAGCAGTTCTTC,TRBD2,TRBV27,TRBJ2-1,.
CASSQDRSRVSSYEQYF,TGCGCCAGCAGCCAAGATCGATCTCGGGTGAGCTCCTACGAGCAGTACTTC,.,TRBV4-3,TRBJ2-7,.
CASSGSLGLTDTQYF,TGTGCCAGCAGCGGCAGTTTAGGACTCACAGATACGCAGTATTTT,.,TRBV9,TRBJ2-3,.
CASSLFLAGGFAGYTF,TGTGCCAGCAGCTTGTTCTTGGCAGGGGGTTTCGCGGGCTACACCTTC,TRBD1,TRBV7-8,TRBJ1-2,once
CASSYVRQGAGGYTF,TGTGCCAGCAGTTACGTGCGACAGGGGGCAGGTGGCTACACCTTC,TRBD1,TRBV6-5,TRBJ1-2,.
CASSPRGAGVSTYEQYF,TGTGCCAGCAGCCCACGGGGAGCGGGGGTCTCTACATACGAGCAGTACTTC,TRBD2,TRBV9,TRBJ2-7,.
CASSNPGTLLGYTF,TGTGCCAGCAGCAATCCCGGGACTTTGCTGGGCTACACCTTC,.,TRBV7-2,TRBJ1-2,.
CATSRGGQGYYGYTF,TGTGCCACCAGCAGAGGGGGACAGGGGTACTATGGCTACACCTTC,TRBD1,TRBV15,TRBJ1-2,.
CASSQGDRETQYF,TGTGCCAGCAGCCAGGGGGACAGAGAGACCCAGTACTTC,TRBD1,TRBV3-1/TRBV3-2,TRBJ2-5,.
CASRDSQGGKETQYF,TGCGCCAGCAGGGATAGCCAGGGGGGCAAAGAGACCCAGTACTTC,.,TRBV10-2,TRBJ2-5,.
CSVWDRDRGWGTDGYTF,TGCAGCGTATGGGACCGGGACAGGGGTTGGGGGACTGATGGCTACACCTTC,TRBD1,TRBV29-1,TRBJ1-2,.
CASSLDHYLREQYF,TGCGCCAGCAGCTTGGACCACTATCTACGGGAGCAGTACTTC,.,TRBV5-1,TRBJ2-7,.
CSAPSGYEAFF,TGCAGTGCTCCGAGCGGGTATGAAGCTTTCTTT,.,TRBV20-1,TRBJ1-1,.
CASSRPTGNTEAFF,TGTGCCAGCAGCCGACCTACAGGGAACACTGAAGCTTTCTTT,.,TRBV3-1/TRBV3-2,TRBJ1-1,.
CASNRQGGNTEAFF,TGTGCCAGCAACCGACAGGGAGGGAACACTGAAGCTTTCTTT,TRBD1,TRBV2,TRBJ1-1,.
CASSISAGREYGYTF,TGTGCCAGTAGTATCTCGGCAGGGAGGGAATATGGCTACACCTTC,.,TRBV19,TRBJ1-2,.
CASSGGTSGSYEQYF,TGTGCCAGCAGCGGGGGGACTAGCGGGTCCTACGAGCAGTACTTC,TRBD2,TRBV9,TRBJ2-7,.
CASSPRQATNYGYTF,TGTGCCAGCAGCCCCCGACAAGCAACTAACTATGGCTACACCTTC,.,TRBV3-1/TRBV3-2,TRBJ1-2,.
CASSTTRYRTEAFF,TGTGCCAGCAGCACCACAAGGTACAGGACTGAAGCTTTCTTT,.,TRBV7-9,TRBJ1-1,once
CSVEGRVGTDTQYF,TGCAGCGTTGAAGGCAGGGTCGGCACAGATACGCAGTATTTT,.,TRBV29-1,TRBJ2-3,.
CASSGTGGKAFF,TGTGCCAGTAGCGGGACAGGGGGAAAAGCTTTCTTT,TRBD1,TRBV19,TRBJ1-1,.
CASSPTMNTEAFF,TGTGCCAGTAGTCCTACCATGAACACTGAAGCTTTCTTT,.,TRBV19,TRBJ1-1,.
CSVGTGRPSSGNTIYF,TGCAGCGTTGGGACAGGGCGGCCCAGCTCTGGAAACACCATATATTTT,TRBD1,TRBV29-1,TRBJ1-3,.
CASSLGRGNTEAFF,TGTGCCAGCAGCTTAGGGCGGGGGAACACTGAAGCTTTCTTT,.,TRBV7-2,TRBJ1-1,few
CASSDGLSGANVLTF,TGTGCCAGCAGTGATGGGCTCTCTGGGGCCAACGTCCTGACTTTC,.,TRBV2,TRBJ2-6,.
CASSPPTRGRPQHF,TGTGCCAGCAGTCCTCCGACAAGGGGCAGGCCCCAGCATTTT,.,TRBV28,TRBJ1-5,.
CASSPIILTGDYGYTF,TGTGCCAGCTCACCCATAATTTTGACAGGGGATTATGGCTACACCTTC,TRBD1,TRBV18,TRBJ1-2,.
CASTGDTEAFF,TGCGCCAGCACAGGGGACACTGAAGCTTTCTTT,.,TRBV10-1,TRBJ1-1,.
CASSEQGRSRDGYTF,TGTGCCAGCAGTGAACAGGGCCGATCTCGGGATGGCTACACCTTC,.,TRBV6-1,TRBJ1-2,.
CASRGDRAGNIQYF,TGTGCCAGCAGGGGTGACAGGGCGGGAAACATTCAGTACTTC,TRBD1,TRBV2,TRBJ2-4,.
CASSQDRRGPETQYF,TGTGCCAGCAGCCAAGATCGCAGGGGGCCGGAGACCCAGTACTTC,TRBD1,TRBV3-1/TRBV3-2,TRBJ2-5,.
CASIEELGGYTF,TGTGCCAGCATTGAGGAGCTCGGGGGCTACACCTTC,.,TRBV2,TRBJ1-2,.
CASSVQDNSYEQYF,TGTGCCAGCAGCGTTCAGGACAACTCCTACGAGCAGTACTTC,.,TRBV9,TRBJ2-7,.
CSALFGATYEQYF,TGCAGCGCCCTATTTGGGGCTACCTACGAGCAGTACTTC,.,TRBV29-1,TRBJ2-7,once
CASSLRDRPTYEQYF,TGCGCCAGCAGCCTCCGGGACAGGCCGACCTACGAGCAGTACTTC,TRBD1,TRBV4-3,TRBJ2-7,.
CASSAPGQAYGYTF,TGTGCCAGCAGCGCACCGGGACAGGCCTATGGCTACACCTTC,TRBD1,TRBV9,TRBJ1-2,.
CASSTGQGPDGYTF,TGTGCCAGTAGTACTGGACAGGGACCCGATGGCTACACCTTC,TRBD1,TRBV19,TRBJ1-2,.
CATSRDWSGAEAFF,TGTGCCACCAGCAGAGACTGGTCAGGGGCTGAAGCTTTCTTT,.,TRBV15,TRBJ1-1,.
CASSLDRTYEQYF,TGTGCCAGCAGTCTCGACAGGACCTACGAGCAGTACTTC,.,TRBV2,TRBJ2-7,.
CASGLVLGRANTEAFF,TGTGCTAGTGGTTTGGTACTGGGGAGGGCTAACACTGAAGCTTTCTTT,.,TRBV12-5,TRBJ1-1,.
CASSQVTGGSYGYTF,TGCGCCAGCAGCCAAGTTACAGGGGGATCCTATGGCTACACCTTC,TRBD1,TRBV4-1,TRBJ1-2,.
CASSLFNNNQPQHF,TGTGCCAGCAGCTTGTTTAACAACAATCAGCCCCAGCATTTT,.,TRBV5-6,TRBJ1-5,.
CSSSGEPVYNSPLHF,TGTTCCTCGTCGGGGGAACCAGTTTATAATTCACCCCTCCACTTT,.,TRBV28,TRBJ1-6,.
CASSFFEGSEAFF,TGTGCCAGCAGCTTTTTTGAGGGATCTGAAGCTTTCTTT,.,TRBV7-9,TRBJ1-1,.